This T cell receptor (beta chain) was retrieved from a study of cytomegalovirus exposure and HLA in healthy donors. Study-wide results and caveats: By a later analysis, the bulk of CMV-associated TCR beta chains appeared HLA-restricted.

Germline loops: CDR1 SGHRS, CDR2 YFSETQ. The CDR3 loop spans 17 amino acids. Trimming cost V 0 bases and J 3 bases; bases outside gene matches: 11. In the PCR, 60 Vbeta and 13 Jbeta primers were used. Generated by immunoSEQ multiplex PCR, the TCRdb table keeps only in-frame clones and is missing some. The table for this sample gives 70,000 to 100,000 clones. As concerns this clone: The antigen is not known.

The chain employs TRBV5-1 and TRBJ1-1; 7 bases match TRBD1. The source of this sequence is a girl aged 5-17 years in good health and CMV-seropositive. The sample was PBMCs. The CDR3 DNA reads TGCGCCAGCAGCTTGGTAGAGGGACAGTTCAGTGACACTGAAGCTTTCTTT. Translated, it gives CASSLVEGQFSDTEAFF.